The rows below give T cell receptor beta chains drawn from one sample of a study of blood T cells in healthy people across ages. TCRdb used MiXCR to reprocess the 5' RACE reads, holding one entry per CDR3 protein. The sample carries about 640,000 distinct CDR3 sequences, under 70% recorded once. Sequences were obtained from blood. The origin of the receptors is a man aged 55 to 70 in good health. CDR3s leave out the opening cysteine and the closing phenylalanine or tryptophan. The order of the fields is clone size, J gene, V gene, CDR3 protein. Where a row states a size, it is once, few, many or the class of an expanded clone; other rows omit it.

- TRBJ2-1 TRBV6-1 ASQTSVYNEQF
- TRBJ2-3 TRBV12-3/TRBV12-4 ASSLDANTQY
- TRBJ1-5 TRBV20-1 SAKGQGGGQPQH
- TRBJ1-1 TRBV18 ASSLSSGGTEAF
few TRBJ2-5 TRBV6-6 ASRLAGIQETQY
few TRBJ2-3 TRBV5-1 ASSFGAGDTDTQY
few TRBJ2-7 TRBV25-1 ASRRDGGSCEQY
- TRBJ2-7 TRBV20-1 SVLRGPSSYEQY
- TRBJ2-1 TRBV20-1 SASWGPYNEQF
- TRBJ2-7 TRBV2 ASRRGLGGYEQY
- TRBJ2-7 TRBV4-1 ASSQDLAYEQY
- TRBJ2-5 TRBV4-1 ASSHSQTMETQY
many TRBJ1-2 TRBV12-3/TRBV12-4 ASSLGYGYT
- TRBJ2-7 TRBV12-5 ASGLLTYEQY
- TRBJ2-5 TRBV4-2 ASSQGRGQTQY
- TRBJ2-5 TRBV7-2 ASTTSGGHETQY
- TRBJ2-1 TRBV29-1 SVGSGGYNEQF
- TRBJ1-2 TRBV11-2 ASSLDGQGFYGYT
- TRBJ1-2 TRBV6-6 ASSATGGGIGGYT
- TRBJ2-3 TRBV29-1 SVELQRLTDTQY
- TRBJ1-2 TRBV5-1 ASSYGTSTDYGYT
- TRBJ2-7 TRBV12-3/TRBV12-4 ASSLGQDGNEQY
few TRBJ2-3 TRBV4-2 ASRQGSGWQY
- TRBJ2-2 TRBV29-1 SVSASGAGELF
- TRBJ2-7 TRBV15 ATSRVGAPYEQY
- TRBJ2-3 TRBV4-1 AGSQGTDLSDTQY
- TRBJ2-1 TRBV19 ASSMGYNEQF
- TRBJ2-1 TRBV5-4 ASSPTRGVYEQF
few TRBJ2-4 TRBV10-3 AISELGHPLAKNIQY
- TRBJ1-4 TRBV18 ARSPMQDEKLF
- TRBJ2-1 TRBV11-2 ASSDLQGLRNEQF
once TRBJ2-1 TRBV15 ATSRDLGGAYNEQF
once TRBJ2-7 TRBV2 ASSEGGGNEQY
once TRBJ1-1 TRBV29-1 SAVQGARTEAF
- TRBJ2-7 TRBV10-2 ASSSRVVFSEQY
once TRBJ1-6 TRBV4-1 ASSQRLSRGNNSPLH
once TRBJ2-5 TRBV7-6 ASSSVKGGQETQY
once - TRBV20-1 SARDLGKVSYNEQY
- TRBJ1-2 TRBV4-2 ASSQSTGTGLNGYT
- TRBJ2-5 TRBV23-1 ASSQPRTGEFRETQY
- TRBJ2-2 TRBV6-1 ASSVSTPQNTGELF
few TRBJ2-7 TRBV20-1 SPQRQGEYEQY
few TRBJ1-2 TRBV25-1 ASSEPGGAKGYT
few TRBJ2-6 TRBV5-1 ASSRQGGRSGANVLT
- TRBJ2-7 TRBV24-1 ATSDPGANEQY
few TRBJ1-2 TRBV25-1 ASNPLRGLYYGYT
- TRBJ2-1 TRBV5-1 ASQVGQAYNEQF
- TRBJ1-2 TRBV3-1 ASSQGTGGLYGYT
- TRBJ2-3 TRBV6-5 ASRQGGASTDTQY
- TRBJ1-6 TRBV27 ASSFGATYNSPLH
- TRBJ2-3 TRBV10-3 AISDVAGSTDTQY